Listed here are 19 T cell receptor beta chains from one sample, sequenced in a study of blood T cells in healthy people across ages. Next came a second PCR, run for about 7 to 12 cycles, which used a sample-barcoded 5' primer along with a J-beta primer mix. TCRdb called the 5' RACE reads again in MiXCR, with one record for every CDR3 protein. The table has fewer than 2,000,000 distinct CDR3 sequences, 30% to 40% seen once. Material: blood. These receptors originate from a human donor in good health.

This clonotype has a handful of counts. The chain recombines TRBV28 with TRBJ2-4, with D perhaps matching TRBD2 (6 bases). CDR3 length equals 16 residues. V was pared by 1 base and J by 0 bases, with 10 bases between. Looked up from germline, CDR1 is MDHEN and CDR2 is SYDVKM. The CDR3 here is CASSLYVGLAKNIQYF. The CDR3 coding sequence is TGTGCCAGCAGTTTATATGTGGGACTAGCCAAAAACATTCAGTACTTC.

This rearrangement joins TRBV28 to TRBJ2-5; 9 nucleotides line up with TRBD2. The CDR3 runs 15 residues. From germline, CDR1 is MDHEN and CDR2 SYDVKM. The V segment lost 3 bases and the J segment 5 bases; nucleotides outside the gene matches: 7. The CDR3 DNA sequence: TGTGCCAGCAGTTTGGGCGGGGGGGACTCGGAGACCCAGTACTTC. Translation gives CASSLGGGDSETQYF.

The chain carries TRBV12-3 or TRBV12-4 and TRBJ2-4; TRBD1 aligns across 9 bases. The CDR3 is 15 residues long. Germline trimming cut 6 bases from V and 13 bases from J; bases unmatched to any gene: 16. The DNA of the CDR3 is TGTGCCAGCAGCAACCCGGGACAGGGTTTTAATGAGCAGTACTTC. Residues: CASSNPGQGFNEQYF.

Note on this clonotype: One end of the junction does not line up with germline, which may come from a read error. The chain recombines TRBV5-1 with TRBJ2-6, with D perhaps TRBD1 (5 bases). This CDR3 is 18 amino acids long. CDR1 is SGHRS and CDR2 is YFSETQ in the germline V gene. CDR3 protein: CASSLVLTTDPGANVPTF. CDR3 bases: TGCGCCAGCAGCTTGGTTTTGACAACGGATCCTGGGGCCAACGTCCCGACTTTC.

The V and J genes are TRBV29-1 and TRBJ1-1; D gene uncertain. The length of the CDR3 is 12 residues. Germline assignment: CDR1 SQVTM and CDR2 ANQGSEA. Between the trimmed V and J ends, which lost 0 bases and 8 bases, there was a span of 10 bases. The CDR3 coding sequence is TGCAGCGTTGAAGAGGCTGCGACCGAAGCTTTCTTT. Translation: CSVEEAATEAFF. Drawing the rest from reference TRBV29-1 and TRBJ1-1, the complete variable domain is SAVISQKPSRDICQRGTSLTIQCQVDSQVTMMFWYRQQPGQSLTLIATANQGSEATYESGFVIDKFPISRPNLTFSTLTVSNMSPEDSSIYLCSVEEAATEAFFGQGTRLTVV.

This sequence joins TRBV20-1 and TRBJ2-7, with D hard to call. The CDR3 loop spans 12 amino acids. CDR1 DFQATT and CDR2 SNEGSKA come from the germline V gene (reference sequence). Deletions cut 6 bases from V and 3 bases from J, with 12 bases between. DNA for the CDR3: TGCAGTGCCTCCTCTTCCTACTACGAGCAGTACTTC. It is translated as CSASSSYYEQYF.

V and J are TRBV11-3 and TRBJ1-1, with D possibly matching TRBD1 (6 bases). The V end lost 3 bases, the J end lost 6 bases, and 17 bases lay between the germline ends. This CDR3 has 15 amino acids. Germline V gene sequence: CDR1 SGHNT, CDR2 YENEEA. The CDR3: CASSFARGYTPEAFF. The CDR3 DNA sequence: TGTGCCAGCAGCTTCGCCAGGGGTTATACTCCTGAAGCTTTCTTT.

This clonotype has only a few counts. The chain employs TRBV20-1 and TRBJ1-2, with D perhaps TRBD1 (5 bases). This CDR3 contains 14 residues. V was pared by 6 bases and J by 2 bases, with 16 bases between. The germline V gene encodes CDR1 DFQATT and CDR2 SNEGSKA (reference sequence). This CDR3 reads CSASFRDRNYGYTF. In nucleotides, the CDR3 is TGCAGTGCGTCATTCCGGGACCGAAACTATGGCTACACCTTC.

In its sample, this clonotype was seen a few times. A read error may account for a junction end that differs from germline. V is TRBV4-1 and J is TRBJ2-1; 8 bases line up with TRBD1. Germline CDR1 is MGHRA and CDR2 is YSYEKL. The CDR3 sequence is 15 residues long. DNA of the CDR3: TGCGCCAACAGCCAGGGGGCAACCTACTACAATGAGCAGTTCTTC. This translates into CANSQGATYYNEQFF.

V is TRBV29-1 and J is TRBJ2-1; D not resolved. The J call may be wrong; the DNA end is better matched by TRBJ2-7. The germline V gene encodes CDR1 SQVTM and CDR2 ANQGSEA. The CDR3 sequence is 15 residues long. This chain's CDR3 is CSVEDGRSSYNEQYF. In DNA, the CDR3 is TGCAGCGTTGAAGATGGACGGAGCTCCTACAATGAGCAGTACTTC.

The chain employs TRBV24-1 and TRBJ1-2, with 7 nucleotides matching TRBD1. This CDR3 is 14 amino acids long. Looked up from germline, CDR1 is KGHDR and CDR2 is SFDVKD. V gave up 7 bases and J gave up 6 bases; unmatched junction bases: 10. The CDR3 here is CATSRDSRLDGYTF. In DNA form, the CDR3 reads TGTGCCACCAGCCGGGACAGCCGTTTGGATGGCTACACCTTC.

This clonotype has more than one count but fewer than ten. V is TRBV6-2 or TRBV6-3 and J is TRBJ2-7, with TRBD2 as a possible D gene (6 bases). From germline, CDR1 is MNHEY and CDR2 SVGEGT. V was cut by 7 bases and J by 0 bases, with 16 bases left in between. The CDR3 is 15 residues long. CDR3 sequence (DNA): TGTGCCAGCACCTTAGTCCGGGGAGGCTCCTACGAGCAGTACTTC. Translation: CASTLVRGGSYEQYF.

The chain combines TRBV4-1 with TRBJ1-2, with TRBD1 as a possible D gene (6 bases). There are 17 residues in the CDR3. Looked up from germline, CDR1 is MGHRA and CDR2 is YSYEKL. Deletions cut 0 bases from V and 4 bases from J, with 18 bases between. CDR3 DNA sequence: TGCGCCAGCAGCCAAGATTGGAGAACAGGGAGTAGCTATGGCTACACCTTC. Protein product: CASSQDWRTGSSYGYTF.

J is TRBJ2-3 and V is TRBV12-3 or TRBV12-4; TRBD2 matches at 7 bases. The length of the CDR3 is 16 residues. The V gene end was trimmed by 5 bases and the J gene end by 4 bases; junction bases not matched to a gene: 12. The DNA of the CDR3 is TGTGCCAGCAGTCTCGGACGGGGGGTGATATCAGATACGCAGTATTTT. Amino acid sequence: CASSLGRGVISDTQYF.

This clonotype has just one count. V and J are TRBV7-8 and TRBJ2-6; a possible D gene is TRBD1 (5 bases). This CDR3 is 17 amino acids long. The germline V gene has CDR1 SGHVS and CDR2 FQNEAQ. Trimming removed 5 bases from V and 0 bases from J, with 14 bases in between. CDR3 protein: CASSPRQFISGANVLTF. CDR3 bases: TGTGCCAGCAGCCCCAGACAGTTTATCTCTGGGGCCAACGTCCTGACTTTC.

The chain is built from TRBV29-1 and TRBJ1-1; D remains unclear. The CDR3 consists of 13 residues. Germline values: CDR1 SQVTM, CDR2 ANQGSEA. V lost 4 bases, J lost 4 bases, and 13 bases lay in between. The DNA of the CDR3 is TGCAGCGTTGCAACGCGGCTGAGCACTGAAGCTTTCTTT. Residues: CSVATRLSTEAFF.

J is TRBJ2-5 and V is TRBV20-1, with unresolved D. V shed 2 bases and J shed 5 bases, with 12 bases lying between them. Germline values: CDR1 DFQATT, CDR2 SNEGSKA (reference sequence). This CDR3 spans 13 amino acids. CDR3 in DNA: TGCAGTGCTAGAAACGTCCCGGTGGAGACCCAGTACTTC. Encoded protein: CSARNVPVETQYF.

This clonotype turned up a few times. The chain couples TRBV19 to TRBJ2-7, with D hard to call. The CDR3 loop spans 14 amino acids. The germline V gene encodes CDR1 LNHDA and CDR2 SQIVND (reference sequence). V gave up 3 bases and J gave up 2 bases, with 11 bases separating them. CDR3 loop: CASSIQVTTYEQYF. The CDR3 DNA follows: TGTGCCAGTAGTATTCAGGTAACGACCTACGAGCAGTACTTC.

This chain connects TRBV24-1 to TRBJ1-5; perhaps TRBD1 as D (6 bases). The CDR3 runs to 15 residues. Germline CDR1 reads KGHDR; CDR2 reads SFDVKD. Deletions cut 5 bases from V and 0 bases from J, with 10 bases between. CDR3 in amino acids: CATSGSGDSNQPQHF. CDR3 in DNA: TGTGCCACCAGTGGATCAGGGGATAGCAATCAGCCCCAGCATTTT.